A single sample is the source of the 11 T cell receptor beta chains below, sequenced in a study of shared clonotypes between healthy human individuals. The assay was immunoSEQ multiplex PCR, and TCRdb's table has in-frame clones only and misses some. The table shows around 200,000 clones, with approximately 62% occurring only once. Material for sequencing was memory CD4+ T cells sorted from blood. The subset here: CD45RA-negative fraction. The receptors originated from a man aged 25-45 years in good health.

The genes are TRBV6-1 and TRBJ2-7; 7 bases are a match to TRBD2. Losses at the gene ends were 2 bases for V and 2 bases for J; bases not matched to a gene: 6. The CDR3 sequence is 15 residues long. Germline V gene data show CDR1 as MNHNS and CDR2 as SASEGT. For the CDR3, the DNA is TGTGCCAGCAGTGAAAGTTGGGGGGGGGCCTACGAGCAGTACTTC. This gives the protein CASSESWGGAYEQYF.

This chain uses TRBV7-9 with TRBJ2-7, with TRBD2 matching 11 bases. Trimming took 6 bases from V and 6 from J; bases not matched to a gene: 7. Germline CDR1 reads SEHNR; CDR2 reads FQNEAQ (reference sequence). The CDR3 loop spans 14 amino acids. CDR3 nucleotides: TGTGCCAGCAGTTCTCCGGGACTAGCGGTCGAGCAGTACTTC. Translating gives CASSSPGLAVEQYF.

The V and J genes are TRBV13 and TRBJ2-1; 8 nucleotides match TRBD2. The CDR3 extends over 18 amino acids. Germline V gene data show CDR1 as PRHDT and CDR2 as FYEKMQ (reference sequence). The trim removed 5 bases at V and 6 bases at J, leaving 18 bases unmatched. Written as DNA, the CDR3 is TGTGCCAGCAGCCCGAAGACAGTACGGGGGGGCATTCGCAATGAGCAGTTCTTC. Translating it yields CASSPKTVRGGIRNEQFF.

The chain has TRBV2 and TRBJ1-5, with 10 bases aligning to TRBD1. From germline, CDR1 is SNHLY and CDR2 FYNNEI. CDR3 size: 15 residues. After removal of 6 bases from V and 4 bases from J, the junction contained 6 bases not matched to a gene. The CDR3 here is CASSTGTGVNQPQHF. CDR3 nucleotides: TGTGCCAGCAGCACCGGGACAGGGGTTAATCAGCCCCAGCATTTT.

This chain joins TRBV18 and TRBJ1-4; 9 bases fit TRBD1. V lost 4 bases, J lost 6 bases, and 6 bases stayed unmatched. The CDR3 totals 15 residues. Germline-derived CDR1 and CDR2 are KGHSH and LQKENI. For the CDR3, the DNA is TGTGCCAGCTCACGAGACCGGGACAGGGATGAAAAACTGTTTTTT. This translates into CASSRDRDRDEKLFF.

This chain's CDR3 is CASSPQGAQNTGELFF. In DNA form, the CDR3 reads TGTGCCAGCAGCCCTCAGGGGGCGCAGAACACCGGGGAGCTGTTTTTT. V and J are TRBV7-2 and TRBJ2-2; 8 nucleotides line up with TRBD1. The CDR3 consists of 16 residues. V trimming: 5 bases; J trimming: 1 base; junction bases outside the gene matches: 6. The germline CDR1 and CDR2 sequences are SGHTA and FQGNSA.

The chain is built from TRBV5-1 and TRBJ1-2; 9 bases agree with TRBD1. Germline values: CDR1 SGHRS, CDR2 YFSETQ. The CDR3 is 13 residues long. With V trimmed by 4 bases and J by 3 bases, 1 base remained unmatched. The CDR3 nucleotides read TGCGCCAGCAGCCGGGACAGGGACTATGGCTACACCTTC. Translated, it gives CASSRDRDYGYTF.

V is TRBV10-1 and J is TRBJ2-1; D not resolved. This CDR3 has 15 residues. Trimming took 6 bases from V and 0 from J, leaving 12 bases between them. Germline V gives CDR1 WNHNN, CDR2 SYGVQD (reference sequence). CDR3 sequence (DNA): TGCGCCAGCAGCGGTACGCGGAGCTCCTACAATGAGCAGTTCTTC. Translated, it gives CASSGTRSSYNEQFF.

The chain carries TRBV29-1 and TRBJ2-1; TRBD2 aligns across 14 bases. This CDR3 spans 15 amino acids. V was clipped by 7 bases and J by 1 base; unmatched bases: 3. Germline CDR1 reads SQVTM; CDR2 reads ANQGSEA. CDR3 in DNA: TGCAGCGGCGGACTAGCGGGAGGATCCTACAATGAGCAGTTCTTC. Amino acids: CSGGLAGGSYNEQFF.

This chain connects TRBV28 to TRBJ2-2; possibly TRBD1 or TRBD2 for D (6 bases each). V was cut by 10 bases and J by 0 bases, with 12 bases left in between. The CDR3 consists of 14 residues. In germline, CDR1 is MDHEN, CDR2 SYDVKM. CDR3 in amino acids: CATGGHANTGELFF. Written as DNA, the CDR3 is TGTGCCACCGGGGGACATGCGAACACCGGGGAGCTGTTTTTT. The variable domain in full, completed from reference TRBV28 and TRBJ2-2, reads DVKVTQSSRYLVKRTGEKVFLECVQDMDHENMFWYRQDPGLGLRLIYFSYDVKMKEKGDIPEGYSVSREKKERFSLILESASTNQTSMYLCATGGHANTGELFFGEGSRLTVL.

The CDR3 sequence is CASMGTGPPYEQYF. For the CDR3, the DNA is TGTGCCAGCATGGGGACAGGTCCCCCCTACGAGCAGTACTTC. J is TRBJ2-7 and V is TRBV28, with 8 bases fitting TRBD1. After removal of 7 bases from V and 2 bases from J, the junction contained 7 bases not matched to a gene. The CDR3 totals 14 residues. Germline values: CDR1 MDHEN, CDR2 SYDVKM. Variable domain in full (rest from reference TRBV28 and TRBJ2-7): DVKVTQSSRYLVKRTGEKVFLECVQDMDHENMFWYRQDPGLGLRLIYFSYDVKMKEKGDIPEGYSVSREKKERFSLILESASTNQTSMYLCASMGTGPPYEQYFGPGTRLTVT.